The rows below give T cell receptor beta chains drawn from one sample of a study of cytomegalovirus exposure and HLA in healthy donors. Generated by immunoSEQ multiplex PCR, the TCRdb table keeps only in-frame clones and is missing some. Counted here are about 140,000 clones, over 75% occurring once; the ten biggest clones make up roughly 10%. The sample was PBMCs. These receptors originate from a woman between 45 and 60 years old in good health and CMV-seropositive. Each CDR3 is given with its conserved first and last residue. D genes are given only for firm matches. Only part of the rows carry a size: once, few, many, or a class if the clone is expanded.

v_gene: TRBV6-5; abundance: .; j_gene: TRBJ2-7; d_gene: TRBD1; CDR3aa: CASSPGTGSYEQYF; CDR3nt: TGTGCCAGCAGTCCCGGGACAGGTTCATACGAGCAGTACTTC
v_gene: TRBV2; abundance: .; j_gene: TRBJ1-1; d_gene: TRBD1; CDR3aa: CASSLGQVATEAFF; CDR3nt: TGTGCCAGCAGTTTGGGACAGGTCGCCACTGAAGCTTTCTTT
v_gene: TRBV9; abundance: .; j_gene: TRBJ2-3; d_gene: .; CDR3aa: CASSVAPGDTQYF; CDR3nt: TGTGCCAGCAGCGTAGCCCCAGGAGATACGCAGTATTTT
v_gene: TRBV28; abundance: .; j_gene: TRBJ2-7; d_gene: .; CDR3aa: CASSRGGYEQYF; CDR3nt: TGTGCCAGCAGTCGTGGGGGGTACGAGCAGTACTTC
v_gene: TRBV5-4; abundance: .; j_gene: TRBJ2-7; d_gene: TRBD1; CDR3aa: CASTLTGGSYEQYF; CDR3nt: TGTGCCAGCACCTTGACAGGGGGATCCTACGAGCAGTACTTC
v_gene: TRBV14; abundance: .; j_gene: TRBJ2-4; d_gene: .; CDR3aa: CASRASQILAKNIQYF; CDR3nt: TGTGCCAGCAGGGCCTCGCAAATCTTAGCCAAAAACATTCAGTACTTC
v_gene: TRBV12-5; abundance: few; j_gene: TRBJ1-1; d_gene: .; CDR3aa: CASGGTEAFF; CDR3nt: TGTGCTAGCGGAGGAACTGAAGCTTTCTTT
v_gene: TRBV27; abundance: .; j_gene: TRBJ2-3; d_gene: .; CDR3aa: CASSLVRGADTQYF; CDR3nt: TGTGCCAGCAGTTTGGTCAGGGGCGCAGATACGCAGTATTTT
v_gene: TRBV5-1; abundance: .; j_gene: TRBJ1-4; d_gene: .; CDR3aa: CASSGGGGLNEKLFF; CDR3nt: TGCGCCAGCAGCGGCGGCGGGGGACTTAATGAAAAACTGTTTTTT
v_gene: TRBV5-6; abundance: few; j_gene: TRBJ1-3; d_gene: .; CDR3aa: CASSSTGLGNTIYF; CDR3nt: TGTGCCAGCAGTTCAACAGGGTTAGGAAACACCATATATTTT
v_gene: TRBV6-1; abundance: .; j_gene: TRBJ1-1; d_gene: .; CDR3aa: CASTPALRAAGEAFF; CDR3nt: TGTGCCAGCACCCCAGCCCTTAGGGCGGCGGGTGAGGCTTTCTTT
v_gene: TRBV6-1; abundance: .; j_gene: TRBJ1-6; d_gene: .; CDR3aa: CASSVGSSYNSPLHF; CDR3nt: TGTGCCAGCAGTGTGGGGAGCTCCTATAATTCACCCCTCCACTTT
v_gene: TRBV25-1; abundance: .; j_gene: TRBJ1-1; d_gene: .; CDR3aa: CASSEYRLGAEAFF; CDR3nt: TGTGCCAGCAGTGAATATCGGCTGGGCGCTGAAGCTTTCTTT
v_gene: TRBV7-2; abundance: few; j_gene: TRBJ2-7; d_gene: TRBD1; CDR3aa: CASSLGDRSYEQYF; CDR3nt: TGTGCCAGCAGCTTAGGGGACAGATCCTACGAGCAGTACTTC
v_gene: TRBV28; abundance: .; j_gene: TRBJ1-1; d_gene: .; CDR3aa: CASSYPGQGDTEAFF; CDR3nt: TGTGCCAGCAGTTACCCGGGTCAGGGTGACACTGAAGCTTTCTTT
v_gene: TRBV10-3; abundance: .; j_gene: TRBJ1-1; d_gene: .; CDR3aa: CAICETGDTEAFF; CDR3nt: TGTGCCATATGCGAGACAGGAGACACTGAAGCTTTCTTT
v_gene: TRBV7-2; abundance: .; j_gene: TRBJ1-1; d_gene: TRBD1; CDR3aa: CASSSNGQGGTEAFF; CDR3nt: TGTGCCAGCAGCTCCAACGGACAGGGGGGCACTGAAGCTTTCTTT
v_gene: TRBV18; abundance: .; j_gene: TRBJ2-1; d_gene: .; CDR3aa: CASSPLEQFF; CDR3nt: TGTGCCAGCTCACCCTTGGAGCAGTTCTTC
v_gene: TRBV5-1; abundance: .; j_gene: TRBJ2-5; d_gene: TRBD2; CDR3aa: CASSFGASGGSQYQETQYF; CDR3nt: TGCGCCAGCAGCTTTGGGGCCAGCGGGGGGTCTCAGTACCAAGAGACCCAGTACTTC
v_gene: TRBV5-4; abundance: once; j_gene: TRBJ2-3; d_gene: TRBD2; CDR3aa: CASSSTRTSGGTDTQYF; CDR3nt: TGTGCCAGCAGCTCGACTAGGACTAGCGGGGGCACAGATACGCAGTATTTT
v_gene: TRBV7-2; abundance: .; j_gene: TRBJ2-3; d_gene: .; CDR3aa: CASSLVPRGGTDTQYF; CDR3nt: TGTGCCAGCAGCTTAGTACCCAGGGGTGGCACAGATACGCAGTATTTT
v_gene: TRBV11-2; abundance: .; j_gene: TRBJ2-2; d_gene: TRBD1; CDR3aa: CASSWDSFTGELFF; CDR3nt: TGTGCCAGCAGCTGGGACAGCTTCACCGGGGAGCTGTTTTTT
v_gene: TRBV7-9; abundance: .; j_gene: TRBJ1-1; d_gene: TRBD1; CDR3aa: CASSSDRGRVGEAFF; CDR3nt: TGTGCCAGCAGCTCGGACAGGGGCCGGGTAGGAGAAGCTTTCTTT
v_gene: TRBV2; abundance: .; j_gene: TRBJ1-3; d_gene: .; CDR3aa: CASSEEGQRGNTIYF; CDR3nt: TGTGCCAGCAGTGAAGAAGGTCAGCGGGGAAACACCATATATTTT
v_gene: TRBV7-3; abundance: .; j_gene: TRBJ2-3; d_gene: .; CDR3aa: CASSLSGGATADTQYF; CDR3nt: TGTGCCAGCAGCTTAAGTGGGGGCGCCACAGCTGATACGCAGTATTTT
v_gene: TRBV5-1; abundance: .; j_gene: TRBJ2-7; d_gene: TRBD1; CDR3aa: CASSSDRGLFNEQYF; CDR3nt: TGCGCCAGCAGTTCAGACAGGGGGCTGTTCAACGAGCAGTACTTC
v_gene: TRBV2; abundance: .; j_gene: TRBJ1-1; d_gene: .; CDR3aa: CAGGVSSALEAFF; CDR3nt: TGTGCCGGGGGGGTAAGCTCTGCACTCGAAGCTTTCTTT
v_gene: TRBV4-1; abundance: .; j_gene: TRBJ2-1; d_gene: TRBD2; CDR3aa: CASSQDPGGVRDEQFF; CDR3nt: TGCGCCAGCAGCCAAGATCCGGGGGGAGTAAGGGATGAGCAGTTCTTC
v_gene: TRBV7-2; abundance: .; j_gene: TRBJ2-5; d_gene: TRBD2; CDR3aa: CASSNREVQYF; CDR3nt: TGTGCCAGCAGCAATCGGGAGGTACAGTACTTC
v_gene: TRBV11-2; abundance: .; j_gene: TRBJ1-2; d_gene: TRBD1; CDR3aa: CASSYGQGYGYTF; CDR3nt: TGTGCCAGCAGCTATGGACAGGGATATGGCTACACCTTC
v_gene: TRBV6-1; abundance: .; j_gene: TRBJ1-2; d_gene: .; CDR3aa: CASRKTGANYGYTF; CDR3nt: TGTGCCAGCAGGAAAACAGGAGCTAACTATGGCTACACCTTC
v_gene: TRBV28; abundance: .; j_gene: TRBJ2-3; d_gene: .; CDR3aa: CASSLMTARKDTQYF; CDR3nt: TGTGCCAGCAGTTTAATGACAGCAAGGAAAGATACGCAGTATTTT
v_gene: TRBV5-1; abundance: .; j_gene: TRBJ2-7; d_gene: .; CDR3aa: CASSEPRGGYSYEQYF; CDR3nt: TGCGCCAGCAGCGAACCAAGAGGAGGCTACTCCTACGAGCAGTACTTC
v_gene: TRBV5-8; abundance: .; j_gene: TRBJ2-6; d_gene: .; CDR3aa: CASSSRGGANVLTF; CDR3nt: TGTGCCAGCAGCTCCCGAGGTGGGGCCAACGTCCTGACTTTC
v_gene: TRBV29-1; abundance: .; j_gene: TRBJ2-5; d_gene: TRBD1; CDR3aa: CSSDGDRGKETQYF; CDR3nt: TGCAGCAGTGACGGGGACAGGGGGAAAGAGACCCAGTACTTC
v_gene: TRBV4-2; abundance: .; j_gene: TRBJ2-5; d_gene: .; CDR3aa: CASSYTQQGKETQYF; CDR3nt: TGTGCCAGCAGCTATACCCAACAGGGAAAAGAGACCCAGTACTTC
v_gene: TRBV27; abundance: .; j_gene: TRBJ2-7; d_gene: .; CDR3aa: CASSVNNRAYEQYF; CDR3nt: TGTGCCAGCAGTGTTAATAACAGGGCCTACGAGCAGTACTTC
v_gene: TRBV28; abundance: .; j_gene: TRBJ2-1; d_gene: TRBD2; CDR3aa: CASRTSGAYEQFF; CDR3nt: TGTGCCAGCAGAACTAGCGGGGCCTATGAGCAGTTCTTC
v_gene: TRBV6-6; abundance: .; j_gene: TRBJ2-3; d_gene: TRBD1; CDR3aa: CASSYSQRGLADTQYF; CDR3nt: TGTGCCAGCAGTTACTCTCAAAGGGGGCTCGCGGATACGCAGTATTTT
v_gene: TRBV7-2; abundance: .; j_gene: TRBJ2-7; d_gene: TRBD1; CDR3aa: CASSYRQGASYEQYF; CDR3nt: TGTGCCAGCAGCTACCGACAGGGGGCGTCCTACGAGCAGTACTTC
v_gene: TRBV7-3; abundance: .; j_gene: TRBJ1-1; d_gene: TRBD1; CDR3aa: CASSPTPGGTEAFF; CDR3nt: TGTGCCAGCAGCCCAACCCCAGGGGGCACTGAAGCTTTCTTT
v_gene: TRBV6-6; abundance: .; j_gene: TRBJ1-1; d_gene: .; CDR3aa: CASFQVVGWAEAFF; CDR3nt: TGTGCCAGTTTTCAGGTGGTCGGTTGGGCTGAAGCTTTCTTT
v_gene: TRBV6-5; abundance: .; j_gene: TRBJ1-1; d_gene: .; CDR3aa: CASSRYTEAFF; CDR3nt: TGTGCCAGCAGCAGATACACTGAAGCTTTCTTT
v_gene: TRBV19; abundance: .; j_gene: TRBJ2-7; d_gene: .; CDR3aa: CASSPSGVSYEQYF; CDR3nt: TGTGCCAGTAGTCCTTCGGGGGTCTCCTACGAGCAGTACTTC
v_gene: TRBV28; abundance: .; j_gene: TRBJ2-7; d_gene: .; CDR3aa: CASSTPTGFHEQYF; CDR3nt: TGTGCCAGCAGTACCCCAACAGGGTTCCACGAGCAGTACTTC
v_gene: TRBV13; abundance: once; j_gene: TRBJ2-7; d_gene: .; CDR3aa: CASSLGVSEQYF; CDR3nt: TGTGCCAGCAGCCTAGGGGTGAGTGAGCAGTACTTC
v_gene: TRBV7-8; abundance: .; j_gene: TRBJ2-2; d_gene: TRBD2; CDR3aa: CASSLASGSNTGELFF; CDR3nt: TGTGCCAGCAGCTTAGCTAGCGGGTCGAACACCGGGGAGCTGTTTTTT
v_gene: TRBV6-1; abundance: .; j_gene: TRBJ2-7; d_gene: TRBD1; CDR3aa: CASRETPGQGYEQYF; CDR3nt: TGTGCCAGCAGAGAAACTCCGGGACAGGGGTACGAGCAGTACTTC
v_gene: TRBV6-5; abundance: .; j_gene: TRBJ2-3; d_gene: TRBD2; CDR3aa: CASSKRGGGTDTQYF; CDR3nt: TGTGCCAGCAGTAAGCGGGGTGGCGGCACAGATACGCAGTATTTT
v_gene: TRBV28; abundance: .; j_gene: TRBJ1-6; d_gene: TRBD1; CDR3aa: CASSRLGQGLNSPLHF; CDR3nt: TGTGCCAGCAGCCGCCTTGGACAGGGACTAAATTCACCCCTCCACTTT
v_gene: TRBV6-6; abundance: .; j_gene: TRBJ1-1; d_gene: .; CDR3aa: CASSYESEAFF; CDR3nt: TGTGCCAGCAGTTACGAGTCTGAAGCTTTCTTT
v_gene: TRBV2; abundance: .; j_gene: TRBJ2-1; d_gene: .; CDR3aa: CATPRRGEERSYNEQFF; CDR3nt: TGTGCCACGCCGCGGAGGGGCGAGGAACGGTCCTACAATGAGCAGTTCTTC
v_gene: TRBV5-1; abundance: .; j_gene: TRBJ2-7; d_gene: TRBD1; CDR3aa: CASSLDSGTATYEQYF; CDR3nt: TGCGCCAGCAGCTTGGATTCGGGGACAGCTACCTACGAGCAGTACTTC